This T cell receptor (beta chain) was captured in a study of cytomegalovirus exposure and HLA in healthy donors. Study information: Among the approximately 400 genotyped donors, 65% to 85% were placed in the Caucasian-associated ancestry cluster.

The PCR had 60 Vbeta and 13 Jbeta primers. Clones were sequenced by immunoSEQ multiplex PCR, and TCRdb holds only the in-frame ones, with some missing. The table has some 120,000 clones, roughly 80% seen once. Donors consisted of healthy bone marrow donors. V was pared by 0 bases and J by 7 bases, with 17 bases between. CDR1 and CDR2 from the germline V gene are SGHRS and YFSETQ. This CDR3 has 16 residues. Study-wide results and limits: TCR beta V- and J-gene trimming was later associated with a missense DCLRE1C variant. Through in vitro validation, three CMV-associated chains were shown to be specific for CMV antigens.

With respect to this clone: Antigen specificity is unknown.

The TCR comes from a woman between 35 and 50 years old in good health and CMV-seronegative. The rearrangement joins TRBV5-1 to TRBJ2-1; a weak D match, TRBD1 (6 bases). The sequenced sample consisted of PBMCs. CDR3 nucleotide sequence: TGCGCCAGCAGCTTGGAGTTTCAGGGGTTAGGTAATGAGCAGTTCTTC. This codes for CASSLEFQGLGNEQFF.